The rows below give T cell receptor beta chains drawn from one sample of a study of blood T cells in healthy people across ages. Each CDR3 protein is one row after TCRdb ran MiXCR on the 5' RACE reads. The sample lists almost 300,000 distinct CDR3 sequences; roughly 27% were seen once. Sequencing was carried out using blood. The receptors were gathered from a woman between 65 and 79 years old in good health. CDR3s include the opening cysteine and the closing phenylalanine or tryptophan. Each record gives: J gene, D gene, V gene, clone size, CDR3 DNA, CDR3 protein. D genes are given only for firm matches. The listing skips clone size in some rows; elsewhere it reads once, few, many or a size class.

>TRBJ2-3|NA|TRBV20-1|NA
TGCAGTGCTAGAGGACAGGTTAGCACAGATACGCAGTATTTT
CSARGQVSTDTQYF
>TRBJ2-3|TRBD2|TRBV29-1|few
TGCAGCGCCGTCCCAGCGGGGGGAGATACGCAGTATTTT
CSAVPAGGDTQYF
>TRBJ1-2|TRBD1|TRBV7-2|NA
TGTGCCAGCAGTTTGTACAGGGGTGACGATGGCTACACCTTC
CASSLYRGDDGYTF
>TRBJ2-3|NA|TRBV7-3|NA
TGTGCCAGCAGCTACGCAGGGGCAGATACGCAGTATTTT
CASSYAGADTQYF
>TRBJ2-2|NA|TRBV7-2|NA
TGTGCCAGCAGCTCCTTCTCGAACACCGGGGAGCTGTTTTTT
CASSSFSNTGELFF
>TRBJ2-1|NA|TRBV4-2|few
TGTGCCAGCAGCCGACCCGAGACAGCCTCCCACAATGAGCAGTTCTTC
CASSRPETASHNEQFF
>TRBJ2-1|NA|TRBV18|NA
TGTGCCAGCTCCGTGGACATTTTTGAGCAGTTCTTC
CASSVDIFEQFF
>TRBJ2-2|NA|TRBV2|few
TGTGCCAGCAGTGTGGGTAATCGTGGACAATCGGGCGGGGAGCTGTTTTTT
CASSVGNRGQSGGELFF
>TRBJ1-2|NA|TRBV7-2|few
TGTGCCAGCAGCTTACAGGGTGATAGGTATGGCTACACCTTC
CASSLQGDRYGYTF
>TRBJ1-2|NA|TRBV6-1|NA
TGTGCCAGCAGTGACCCATTTTATGGCTACACCTTC
CASSDPFYGYTF
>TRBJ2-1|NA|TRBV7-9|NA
TGTGCCAGCAGCTTCTACTATTACAATGAGCAGTTCTTC
CASSFYYYNEQFF
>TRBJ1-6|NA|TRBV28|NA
TGTGCCAGCAGTTCCTTAATACAGGGCCTAAGTTCGTCACCCCTCCACTTT
CASSSLIQGLSSSPLHF
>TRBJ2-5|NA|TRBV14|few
TGTGCCAGCAGCCAAGCTCCAGGAACCCAAGAGACCCAGTACTTC
CASSQAPGTQETQYF
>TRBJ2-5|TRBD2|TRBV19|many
TGTGCCAGTTCTAGCGGGGCCCAAGAGACCCAGTACTTC
CASSSGAQETQYF
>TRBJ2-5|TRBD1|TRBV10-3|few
TGTGCCATCCGGGACAGGGGATTGGAAGGGGAGACCCAGTACTTC
CAIRDRGLEGETQYF
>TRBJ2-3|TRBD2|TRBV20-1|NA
TGCAGTGCTAGCGGGGGGGACACAGATACGCAGTATTTT
CSASGGDTDTQYF
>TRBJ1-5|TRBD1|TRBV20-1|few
TGCAGTGCCCAGGGGGGCAGGGGGAAGGATAGCAATCAGCCCCAGCATTTT
CSAQGGRGKDSNQPQHF
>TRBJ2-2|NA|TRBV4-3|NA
TGCGCCAGCAGCCAGGATCCGCCGCCCGGGGAGCTGTTTTTT
CASSQDPPPGELFF
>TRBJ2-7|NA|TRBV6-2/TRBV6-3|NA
TGTGCCAGCAGTTTTCTCAGGGATGTCGACTCCTACGAGCAGTACTTC
CASSFLRDVDSYEQYF
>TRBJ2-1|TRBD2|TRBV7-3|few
TGTGCCAGCAGCTTAACTGGCGGGAGCTCCTACAATGAGCAGTTCTTC
CASSLTGGSSYNEQFF
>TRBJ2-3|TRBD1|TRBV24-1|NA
TGTGCCACCAGTGACTCCGGGACAGGGCCCGATACGCAGTATTTT
CATSDSGTGPDTQYF
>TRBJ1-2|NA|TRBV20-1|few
TGCAGTGCTAGTTACGGTCTTGGCTACACCTTC
CSASYGLGYTF
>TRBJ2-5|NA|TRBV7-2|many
TGTGCCAGCAGCTTAGGGGGGAACCAAGAGACCCAGTACTTC
CASSLGGNQETQYF
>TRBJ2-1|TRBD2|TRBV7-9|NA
TGTGCCAGCAGCATCCCATTAGCGGGCAAAAGGTACAATGAGCAGTTCTTC
CASSIPLAGKRYNEQFF
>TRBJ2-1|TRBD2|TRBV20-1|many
TGCAGTGCTAGAGAGGGCCAAGGCCTAGCGGATTCCTACAATGAGCAGTTCTTC
CSAREGQGLADSYNEQFF
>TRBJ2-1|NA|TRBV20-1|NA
TGCAGTGCTAGCCCGCATCGGCGGGGAAGGGGGGAGCAGTTCTTC
CSASPHRRGRGEQFF
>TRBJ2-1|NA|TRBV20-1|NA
TGCAGTGCTAGAGAAGCCCGCGGTTCCTACAATGAGCAGTTCTTC
CSAREARGSYNEQFF
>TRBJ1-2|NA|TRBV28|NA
TGTGCCAGCAGTTCCCAGGGCGGCGGCTACACCTTC
CASSSQGGGYTF
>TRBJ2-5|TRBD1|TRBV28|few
TGTGCCAGCAGTTTGGGGACAGCCCAGTACTTC
CASSLGTAQYF
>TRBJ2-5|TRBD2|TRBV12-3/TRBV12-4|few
TGTGCCGGCTCGACGGCGCGGGAGAATGTGCAGTACTTC
CAGSTARENVQYF
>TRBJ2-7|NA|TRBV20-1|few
TGCAGTGCTAAGCCCCCCGGGCAGGGAGAGGAGCAGTACTTC
CSAKPPGQGEEQYF
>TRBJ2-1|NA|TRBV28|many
TGTGCCAGCAGTTTACGAGAGCAGTTCTTC
CASSLREQFF
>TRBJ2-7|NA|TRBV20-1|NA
TGCAGTGCTAGATGGGTCTACGAGCAGTACTTC
CSARWVYEQYF
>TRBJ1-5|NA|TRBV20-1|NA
TGCAGTGCTAGAGATCAATGGGGAGGCAATCAGCCCCAGCATTTT
CSARDQWGGNQPQHF
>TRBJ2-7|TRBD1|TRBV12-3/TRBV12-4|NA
TGTGCCAGCAGTCAAACTCGGACAGGGGGCAACGAGCAGTACTTC
CASSQTRTGGNEQYF
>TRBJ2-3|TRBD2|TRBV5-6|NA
TGTGCCAGCAGCCCCCATGGGAATAGCGGGAGAGCTACGCAGTATTTT
CASSPHGNSGRATQYF
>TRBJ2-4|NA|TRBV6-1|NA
TGTACCAGCTTGTTCGACGGGGCCAAAAACATTCAGTACTTC
CTSLFDGAKNIQYF
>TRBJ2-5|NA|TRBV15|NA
TGTGCCACCAGCCCCAAGGGGACTCTGACGGAGACCCAGTACTTC
CATSPKGTLTETQYF
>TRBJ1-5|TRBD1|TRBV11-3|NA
TGTGCCAGCAGCTCTACCGGGACAGGGAATAAGGTTAGACAGCCCCAGCATTTT
CASSSTGTGNKVRQPQHF
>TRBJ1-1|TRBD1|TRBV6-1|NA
TGTGCCAGCAGTGATGGGACAGGGAGAGTCCCTGAAGCTTTCTTT
CASSDGTGRVPEAFF
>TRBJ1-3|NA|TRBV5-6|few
TGTGCCAGCAGCTCGACATTAGTCTCGGGAAACACCATATATTTT
CASSSTLVSGNTIYF